One sample yielded the 5 T cell receptor beta chains listed below, sequenced in a study of blood T cell repertoires in COVID-19. The repertoire was sequenced with immunoSEQ multiplex PCR; TCRdb's copy has only in-frame clones and lacks some. The table includes approximately 250,000 clones, about 89% detected once. The material sequenced was peripheral blood. Source of these receptors: a woman aged 60-70 years who had recovered from COVID-19.

This sequence joins TRBV7-8 and TRBJ1-5, with D tentatively TRBD1 (6 bases). Trimming took off 5 bases at V and 5 bases at J, with 13 bases between the two ends. Per germline, CDR1 SGHVS and CDR2 FQNEAQ. This CDR3 has 14 amino acids. Here the CDR3 reads CASSLGGRDQPQHF. DNA of the CDR3: TGTGCCAGCAGCCTTGGGGGCAGGGATCAGCCCCAGCATTTT.

This clone appeared a few times. The rearrangement uses TRBV5-1 and TRBJ2-2, with 9 positions matching TRBD1. Germline values: CDR1 SGHRS, CDR2 YFSETQ. V shed 2 bases and J 3 bases; nucleotides not matched to a gene: 2. The CDR3 consists of 15 residues. In DNA form, the CDR3 reads TGCGCCAGCAGCTTACAGGGGGCAGACACCGGGGAGCTGTTTTTT. This gives the protein CASSLQGADTGELFF.

This clone was observed a single time. V and J are TRBV25-1 and TRBJ2-1, with TRBD2 as a possible D gene (5 bases). Germline V gene sequence: CDR1 MGHDK, CDR2 SYGVNS. The V and J ends lost 4 bases and 0 bases respectively, with 13 bases between them. The CDR3 runs to 16 residues. CDR3 sequence: CASSGYDYLSYNEQFF. CDR3 sequence (DNA): TGTGCCAGCAGTGGGTACGACTACCTCTCCTACAATGAGCAGTTCTTC.

V and J are TRBV5-1 and TRBJ1-4; D uncertain. CDR1 SGHRS and CDR2 YFSETQ come from the germline V gene. CDR3 length equals 13 residues. Trimming shortened V by 5 bases and J by 4 bases, and 9 bases separated the two germline ends. The chain's CDR3 is CASSRDNNEKLFF. The CDR3 DNA is TGCGCCAGCAGTCGGGATAATAATGAAAAACTGTTTTTT.

The V call is TRBV6-6, the J call TRBJ2-3; D may be TRBD2 (5 bases). The CDR3 has 15 amino acids. Germline V gives CDR1 MNHNY, CDR2 SVGAGI (reference sequence). V lost 2 bases to trimming and J lost 2 bases, with 11 bases between them. CDR3 region: CASSYQAVITDTQYF. CDR3 in DNA: TGTGCCAGCAGTTACCAAGCGGTGATCACAGATACGCAGTATTTT.